These 26 T cell receptor beta chains were all obtained from the same sample, sequenced in a study of cytomegalovirus exposure and HLA in healthy donors. 13 Jbeta primers and 60 Vbeta primers were used for the PCR. TCRdb's table, derived via immunoSEQ multiplex PCR, lists solely in-frame clones and lacks some. Of around 150,000 clones listed, approximately 80% were seen once; the top ten hold 8% to 10%. The specimen was PBMCs. Every receptor here comes from a man between 18 and 29 years old in good health and CMV-seropositive.

The rearrangement uses TRBV19 and TRBJ2-7; D possibly corresponds to TRBD1 (5 bases). Trimming removed 3 bases at V and 3 bases at J, with 6 bases between. Looked up from germline, CDR1 is LNHDA and CDR2 is SQIVND (reference sequence). The CDR3 totals 12 residues. CDR3 residues: CASSIRGYEQYF. The CDR3 coding sequence is TGTGCCAGTAGTATTAGGGGCTACGAGCAGTACTTC.

The genes are TRBV19 and TRBJ2-5, with 16 positions matching TRBD2. With 9 bases clipped from V and 5 bases from J, the junction kept 12 bases outside the gene matches. The V gene's germline CDR1 is LNHDA and CDR2 SQIVND (reference sequence). The CDR3 consists of 17 residues. Written as DNA, the CDR3 is TGTGCCAGCGCGGGGGGACTAGCGGGAGGGATGGGGGAGACCCAGTACTTC. Protein sequence: CASAGGLAGGMGETQYF. Drawing the rest from reference TRBV19 and TRBJ2-5, the complete variable domain is DGGITQSPKYLFRKEGQNVTLSCEQNLNHDAMYWYRQDPGQGLRLIYYSQIVNDFQKGDIAEGYSVSREKKESFPLTVTSAQKNPTAFYLCASAGGLAGGMGETQYFGPGTRLLVL.

The chain uses TRBV4-3 and TRBJ2-1, with 12 positions matching TRBD2. Looked up from germline, CDR1 is LGHNA and CDR2 is YSLEER. With V trimmed by 4 bases and J by 7 bases, 14 bases remained unmatched. This CDR3 spans 18 amino acids. The CDR3 spells CASSRRVPSGGARNEQFF. DNA for the CDR3: TGCGCCAGCAGCCGCCGGGTGCCTAGCGGGGGGGCGCGGAATGAGCAGTTCTTC.

DNA of the CDR3: TGTGCCAGTAGTAAGTGGGGCCCTCTCACAGATACGCAGTATTTT. Translating gives CASSKWGPLTDTQYF. The V call is TRBV19, the J call TRBJ2-3; D possibly corresponds to TRBD1 (5 bases). The V gene lost 4 bases and the J gene lost 2 bases, with 13 bases spanning the gap. There are 15 residues in the CDR3. Germline V CDR1 and CDR2: LNHDA, SQIVND (reference sequence).

This clone showed up just once. The V call is TRBV2, the J call TRBJ2-5, with D perhaps matching TRBD2 (5 bases). The CDR3 has 14 amino acids. V was shortened by 5 bases and J by 1 base, with 11 bases between the two germline ends. The V gene's germline CDR1 is SNHLY and CDR2 FYNNEI. DNA for the CDR3: TGTGCCAGCAGTCGTGACGGGATCCAAGAGACCCAGTACTTC. Amino acids: CASSRDGIQETQYF.

The chain uses TRBV25-1 and TRBJ1-3; no clear D. Germline V gene sequence: CDR1 MGHDK, CDR2 SYGVNS. V lost 6 bases and J 0 bases, leaving 3 bases between the germline ends. The CDR3 runs 12 residues. The CDR3 spells CASSFSGNTIYF. For the CDR3, the DNA is TGTGCCAGCAGCTTCTCTGGAAACACCATATATTTT.

The J gene is TRBJ2-2, the V gene TRBV10-1, with 7 bases matching TRBD2. V was pared by 11 bases and J by 6 bases, with 9 bases of the junction left unmatched. The CDR3 has 13 amino acids. Germline V gene lookup returns CDR1 WNHNN and CDR2 SYGVQD (reference sequence). CDR3 in DNA: TGCGCCGCCGGGACTACTATCTCCGGGGAGCTGTTTTTT. This translates into CAAGTTISGELFF.

The V call is TRBV4-3, the J call TRBJ1-4; D remains ambiguous. Germline V gene lookup returns CDR1 LGHNA and CDR2 YSLEER. This CDR3 has 13 amino acids. Trimming took off 0 bases at V and 8 bases at J, with 7 bases between the two ends. The CDR3 DNA sequence: TGCGCCAGCAGCCAAGATAGTTCGGAAAAACTGTTTTTT. Encoded protein: CASSQDSSEKLFF.

The genes are TRBV30 and TRBJ1-2; D call uncertain. V dropped 2 bases and J dropped 4 bases, with 11 bases sitting between them. The CDR3 runs to 13 residues. Germline CDR1 and CDR2: GTSNPN and SVGIG (reference sequence). The CDR3 loop is CAWSTGEGYGYTF. Here the CDR3 DNA reads TGTGCCTGGAGTACCGGGGAGGGCTATGGCTACACCTTC.

This clone appeared a few times. As DNA, the CDR3 is TGTGCCAGCAGCGGCCTTCAGACAGGGAGGACTGAAGCTTTCTTT. Its protein product is CASSGLQTGRTEAFF. The gene calls are TRBV5-4 and TRBJ1-1; 7 bases line up with TRBD1. The CDR3 is 15 amino acids. Germline assignment: CDR1 SGHNT and CDR2 YYREEE (reference sequence). The junction had 11 bases not matched to a gene; V was cut back by 4 bases and J by 5 bases.

The chain joins TRBV5-1 to TRBJ2-1; the match to TRBD2 covers 9 bases. The CDR3 has 19 residues. With 2 bases clipped from V and 9 bases from J, the junction kept 21 bases outside the gene matches. Germline V gene lookup returns CDR1 SGHRS and CDR2 YFSETQ. Here the CDR3 reads CASSFRQRGVSFGPGEQFF. The CDR3 DNA reads TGCGCCAGCAGCTTCAGGCAGCGGGGGGTCTCGTTTGGGCCTGGTGAGCAGTTCTTC.

This clone was seen more than once but under ten times. This chain connects TRBV12-5 to TRBJ2-2; D not resolved. CDR1 is LGHNT, CDR2 FRNRAP, per germline. The CDR3 spans 15 residues. Between the trimmed V and J ends, which lost 2 bases and 2 bases, there was a span of 9 bases. This CDR3 is CASGLSQLNTGELFF. The CDR3 DNA follows: TGTGCTAGTGGTTTGTCACAGCTTAACACCGGGGAGCTGTTTTTT.

V usage is TRBV7-3 and J usage is TRBJ2-1; 11 nucleotides align to TRBD2. Trimming at V came to 4 bases and at J to 9 bases, leaving 14 bases not matched to a gene. Germline V lookup: CDR1 SGHTA, CDR2 FQGTGA. The CDR3 is made up of 17 amino acids. Here the CDR3 DNA reads TGTGCCAGCAGCTCCCAACCGGGACTAGCGGTTGGCGGTGAGCAGTTCTTC. It codes for CASSSQPGLAVGGEQFF.

The chain uses TRBV7-2 and TRBJ1-3; tentative D call: TRBD1 (6 bases). The CDR3 covers 17 residues. Germline V gene lookup returns CDR1 SGHTA and CDR2 FQGNSA. V lost 1 base and J lost 2, with 15 bases in between. The DNA for the CDR3 is TGTGCCAGCAGCTTAGTGGGGGGGCGAAGTACTGGAAACACCATATATTTT. Translating it yields CASSLVGGRSTGNTIYF.

The rearrangement uses TRBV16 and TRBJ1-1, with D possibly TRBD1 on 5 matching bases. The V end lost 4 bases, the J end lost 5 bases, and 14 bases lay between the germline ends. The CDR3 totals 14 residues. From germline, CDR1 is KGHSY and CDR2 FQNENV. The chain's CDR3 is CASSPGTGGTEAFF. DNA for the CDR3: TGTGCCAGCAGCCCCGGGACCGGGGGGACTGAAGCTTTCTTT.

The chain employs TRBV6-6 and TRBJ2-5; D not resolved. The closer fit of TRBJ2-7 to the DNA end suggests the J call may be wrong. Germline CDR1 is MNHNY and CDR2 is SVGAGI (reference sequence). This CDR3 is built from 11 residues. CDR3 in amino acids: CASSTYYEQYF. CDR3 sequence (DNA): TGTGCCAGCAGTACATACTACGAGCAGTACTTC.

This sequence joins TRBV6-1 and TRBJ2-3, with D possibly TRBD1 on 6 matching bases. This CDR3 region has 14 residues. Germline V CDR1 and CDR2: MNHNS, SASEGT. Trimming shortened V by 7 bases and J by 2 bases, and 13 bases separated the two germline ends. The CDR3: CASMGGQPTDTQYF. CDR3 bases: TGTGCCAGCATGGGCGGACAGCCCACAGATACGCAGTATTTT.

V usage is TRBV6-1 and J usage is TRBJ2-7; 12 nucleotides line up with TRBD2. The ends lost 1 base at V and 5 bases at J; junction bases unmatched: 12. Germline loops: CDR1 MNHNS, CDR2 SASEGT. The CDR3 is 18 residues long. CDR3 DNA sequence: TGTGCCAGCAGTGAAGAATCGACTAGCGGGGGCCGCTTGAACGAGCAGTACTTC. It encodes CASSEESTSGGRLNEQYF.

This clone was recorded a few times. The chain is built from TRBV6-4 and TRBJ2-1, with 8 bases aligning to TRBD2. Germline trimming cut 3 bases from V and 5 bases from J; bases unmatched to any gene: 6. CDR1 is MRHNA, CDR2 SNTAGT, per germline. The length of the CDR3 is 15 residues. The CDR3 protein is CASSEGAGDNNEQFF. The CDR3 DNA reads TGTGCCAGCAGTGAAGGAGCGGGGGATAACAATGAGCAGTTCTTC.

V gene TRBV6-6 combines with J gene TRBJ2-2; 8 bases match TRBD1. V shed 0 bases and J 5 bases; nucleotides not matched to a gene: 5. Germline CDR1 and CDR2: MNHNY and SVGAGI (reference sequence). The CDR3 has 16 residues. The chain's CDR3 is CASSYSAGGATGELFF. CDR3 in DNA: TGTGCCAGCAGTTACTCGGCAGGGGGCGCGACCGGGGAGCTGTTTTTT.

This chain links TRBV4-1 with TRBJ1-1; D not resolved. The CDR3 length is 14 residues. V shed 3 bases and J shed 4 bases, with 12 bases lying between them. CDR1 MGHRA and CDR2 YSYEKL come from the germline V gene. The CDR3 DNA is TGCGCCAGCAGCCAGGGGAGGGCCGGCACTGAAGCTTTCTTT. As protein: CASSQGRAGTEAFF.

The rearrangement links TRBV4-1 to TRBJ2-7; 11 bases agree with TRBD1. CDR1 is MGHRA and CDR2 is YSYEKL in the germline V gene. The ends lost 0 bases at V and 4 bases at J; junction bases unmatched: 5. CDR3 length: 16 amino acids. As DNA, the CDR3 is TGCGCCAGCAGCCAAGATCGGTGGGACAGGGGGTACGAGCAGTACTTC. Protein product: CASSQDRWDRGYEQYF.

This rearrangement joins TRBV5-1 to TRBJ1-1; 8 nucleotides align to TRBD1. Trimming cost V 4 bases and J 1 base; bases outside gene matches: 9. Germline CDR1 SGHRS, CDR2 YFSETQ. The CDR3 loop spans 16 amino acids. The CDR3 spells CASSPSQGQGNTEAFF. The CDR3 DNA reads as TGCGCCAGCAGCCCAAGCCAAGGACAGGGGAACACTGAAGCTTTCTTT.

This chain links TRBV27 with TRBJ2-3; possibly TRBD2 for D (6 bases). The CDR3 totals 15 residues. V dropped 7 bases and J dropped 2 bases, with 16 bases sitting between them. Looked up from germline, CDR1 is MNHEY and CDR2 is SMNVEV (reference sequence). The CDR3 is CASTWGSGYTDTQYF. CDR3 in DNA: TGTGCCAGCACCTGGGGGAGCGGGTACACAGATACGCAGTATTTT.

This clone was observed once. This chain uses TRBV19 with TRBJ2-7; 12 nucleotides line up with TRBD2. This CDR3 is 15 amino acids long. The germline gives CDR1 LNHDA, CDR2 SQIVND (reference sequence). Trimming took 3 bases from V and 1 from J; bases not matched to a gene: 1. CDR3 amino acids: CASSMTSGGSYEQYF. CDR3 DNA: TGTGCCAGTAGTATGACTAGCGGGGGTTCCTACGAGCAGTACTTC. The variable domain in full, with the rest retrieved from reference TRBV19 and TRBJ2-7, is DGGITQSPKYLFRKEGQNVTLSCEQNLNHDAMYWYRQDPGQGLRLIYYSQIVNDFQKGDIAEGYSVSREKKESFPLTVTSAQKNPTAFYLCASSMTSGGSYEQYFGPGTRLTVT.

The chain is built from TRBV27 and TRBJ1-4, with D tentatively TRBD1 (5 bases). The V end lost 0 bases, the J end lost 10 bases, and 15 bases lay between the germline ends. The germline V gene encodes CDR1 MNHEY and CDR2 SMNVEV (reference sequence). This CDR3 spans 15 amino acids. The CDR3 DNA follows: TGTGCCAGCAGTTTATCCAGGGCGAAGAAGGGAAAACTGTTTTTT. Its translation: CASSLSRAKKGKLFF.